These 21 T cell receptor beta chains share one sample of origin, sequenced in a study of type 1 regulatory T cells. TCRdb fed the reads into MiXCR, producing one record per CDR3 protein. The sample has about 18,000 distinct CDR3 sequences, 10% seen once. The material sequenced was CD4+ T cells, either the whole sample or a sorted fraction (not recorded which). The receptor source for this set is a human donor in good health.

In this sample, this clonotype turned up many times. The chain combines TRBV29-1 with TRBJ1-1; no firm D call. The CDR3 has 13 amino acids. Per germline, CDR1 SQVTM and CDR2 ANQGSEA. V gave up 7 bases and J gave up 0 bases, with 12 bases separating them. CDR3 in amino acids: CSAGLSVNTEAFF. CDR3 nucleotides: TGCAGCGCTGGACTCTCGGTGAACACTGAAGCTTTCTTT.

This clonotype came up many times. The chain is built from TRBV5-5 and TRBJ1-6, with TRBD1 matching 7 bases. The CDR3 extends over 15 amino acids. V was clipped by 4 bases and J by 9 bases; unmatched bases: 10. The germline gives CDR1 SGHKS, CDR2 YYEKEE (reference sequence). The CDR3 spells CASSPTRQGTSPLHF. The CDR3 DNA follows: TGTGCCAGCAGCCCAACCAGACAGGGAACTTCACCCCTCCACTTT.

As to this clonotype: Since a much larger clone is just one base distant, this may be a read error. V and J are TRBV5-1 and TRBJ2-2; D unresolved. Germline lookup yields CDR1 SGHRS and CDR2 YFSETQ. The CDR3 has 13 residues. CDR3 loop: CASGFGDTGELFF. DNA for the CDR3: TGCGCCAGCGGCTTTGGGGACACCGGGGAGCTGTTTTTT. The whole variable domain, remainder taken from reference TRBV5-1 and TRBJ2-2, is KAGVTQTPRYLIKTRGQQVTLSCSPISGHRSVSWYQQTPGQGLQFLFEYFSETQRNKGNFPGRFSGRQFSNSRSEMNVSTLELGDSALYLCASGFGDTGELFFGEGSRLTVL.

This clonotype was found many times. V and J are TRBV11-2 and TRBJ2-2; no reliable D call. Germline CDR1 and CDR2: SGHAT and FQNNGV. V lost 7 bases to trimming and J lost 1 base, with 10 bases between them. This CDR3 has 14 amino acids. The chain's CDR3 is CASNPFGNTGELFF. The DNA of the CDR3 is TGTGCCAGCAACCCGTTCGGGAACACCGGGGAGCTGTTTTTT.

This clonotype was seen repeatedly, ten times or more. This chain uses TRBV7-2 with TRBJ2-1; 16 bases match TRBD2. V lost 5 bases and J lost 16; bases outside the gene matches: 20. Germline assignment: CDR1 SGHTA and CDR2 FQGNSA. The CDR3 contains 18 residues. CDR3 DNA: TGTGCCAGCAGCGCCGATCCCGGGACTAGCGGGAGGGCCTCTTCGAAATTCTTC. Amino acid sequence: CASSADPGTSGRASSKFF.

This clonotype is medium-sized in the sample. The rearrangement joins TRBV3-1 to TRBJ1-1; the D is unclear. Looked up from germline, CDR1 is LGHDT and CDR2 is YNNKEL (reference sequence). With 3 bases removed from V and 2 bases from J, the gap between germline ends came to 7 bases. This CDR3 has 13 amino acids. CDR3 amino acids: CASSQVGNTEAFF. The CDR3 nucleotides read TGTGCCAGCAGCCAGGTTGGTAACACTGAAGCTTTCTTT.

This clonotype appeared many times. V gene TRBV4-3 combines with J gene TRBJ2-1, with 10 bases aligning to TRBD1. This CDR3 has 15 residues. The germline V gene has CDR1 LGHNA and CDR2 YSLEER. The V and J ends lost 3 bases and 11 bases, in that order; junction bases with no gene match: 10. CDR3 residues: CASSHRGTGADQQFF. CDR3 nucleotides: TGCGCCAGCAGCCACCGAGGGACAGGGGCTGATCAGCAGTTCTTC.

This clonotype was counted ten times or more. This chain connects TRBV29-1 to TRBJ2-7; 7 nucleotides agree with TRBD1. CDR1 SQVTM and CDR2 ANQGSEA come from the germline V gene. The CDR3 totals 13 residues. The junction had 9 bases not matched to a gene; V was cut back by 7 bases and J by 3 bases. The CDR3 spells CSASRGTDYEQYF. For the CDR3, the DNA is TGCAGCGCTTCCAGAGGGACAGACTACGAGCAGTACTTC.

The chain carries TRBV29-1 and TRBJ2-2; no clear D. This CDR3 has 13 amino acids. Looked up from germline, CDR1 is SQVTM and CDR2 is ANQGSEA. Trimming pared 3 bases from V and 4 bases from J, leaving 9 bases between. The chain's CDR3 is CSVEPLGTGELFF. The CDR3, as DNA: TGCAGCGTTGAGCCCCTTGGCACCGGGGAGCTGTTTTTT.

There are many counts of this clonotype. The rearrangement joins TRBV15 to TRBJ2-1, with D maybe TRBD2 (6 bases). V gave up 5 bases and J gave up 6 bases, with 17 bases separating them. Germline loops: CDR1 LNHNV, CDR2 YYDKDF (reference sequence). CDR3 length: 15 residues. CDR3: CATSGRPASSNEQFF. The DNA of the CDR3 is TGTGCCACCAGCGGGAGGCCGGCCTCGAGCAATGAGCAGTTCTTC.

This clonotype has just a few counts. The V gene is TRBV7-2, the J gene TRBJ2-2; 7 bases align to TRBD1. V gave up 4 bases and J gave up 4 bases; unmatched junction bases: 3. The length of the CDR3 is 14 residues. Germline loops: CDR1 SGHTA, CDR2 FQGNSA. CDR3 protein: CASSSGTATGELFF. The CDR3 bases are TGTGCCAGCAGCTCCGGGACAGCCACCGGGGAGCTGTTTTTT. Variable domain in full (rest from reference TRBV7-2 and TRBJ2-2): GAGVSQSPSNKVTEKGKDVELRCDPISGHTALYWYRQSLGQGLEFLIYFQGNSAPDKSGLPSDRFSAERTGGSVSTLTIQRTQQEDSAVYLCASSSGTATGELFFGEGSRLTVL.

This chain joins TRBV6-5 and TRBJ2-7, with TRBD1 matching over 7 bases. Per the germline V gene, CDR1 is MNHEY and CDR2 is SVGAGI. The trim removed 5 bases at V and 3 bases at J, leaving 10 bases unmatched. The CDR3 length is 15 residues. CDR3 bases: TGTGCCAGCAGTCCGGACAGGATTACTGACTACGAGCAGTACTTC. Its protein product is CASSPDRITDYEQYF.

This clonotype has just a few counts. The rearrangement uses TRBV6-5 and TRBJ2-7; possible D gene TRBD1, 5 bases. The germline CDR1 and CDR2 sequences are MNHEY and SVGAGI. Trimming shortened V by 1 base and J by 2 bases, and 12 bases separated the two germline ends. This CDR3 is 15 amino acids long. This CDR3 reads CASSYYLQETYEQYF. CDR3 nucleotide sequence: TGTGCCAGCAGTTACTACCTACAGGAAACCTACGAGCAGTACTTC.

At least ten counts were recorded for this clonotype. This chain connects TRBV9 to TRBJ1-1; tentative D call: TRBD1 (5 bases). Germline assignment: CDR1 SGDLS and CDR2 YYNGEE. The CDR3 extends over 15 amino acids. Trimming took off 4 bases at V and 5 bases at J, with 18 bases between the two ends. The CDR3 nucleotides are TGTGCCAGCAGCCCGTCTGGGGGGTTAAGGACTGAAGCTTTCTTT. As protein: CASSPSGGLRTEAFF.

Relative to its sample, this clonotype is medium-sized (0.01 to 0.1%). The J gene is TRBJ2-1, the V gene TRBV11-3; D remains ambiguous. V was trimmed by 5 bases and J by 7 bases, leaving 12 bases between them. The CDR3 sequence is 13 residues long. Germline V gene lookup returns CDR1 SGHNT and CDR2 YENEEA. The CDR3 DNA reads as TGTGCCAGCAGCCAGGCGCCGGATAATGAGCAGTTCTTC. Residues: CASSQAPDNEQFF.

This clonotype is medium-sized within its sample. This chain connects TRBV28 to TRBJ2-2, with D possibly called TRBD1 or TRBD2 (5 bases each). The CDR3 spans 14 residues. Per the germline V gene, CDR1 is MDHEN and CDR2 is SYDVKM. Trimming shortened V by 1 base and J by 4 bases, and 7 bases separated the two germline ends. This chain's CDR3 is CASSLSGTTGELFF. CDR3 DNA: TGTGCCAGCAGTTTATCAGGGACCACCGGGGAGCTGTTTTTT. Variable domain in full (rest from reference TRBV28 and TRBJ2-2): DVKVTQSSRYLVKRTGEKVFLECVQDMDHENMFWYRQDPGLGLRLIYFSYDVKMKEKGDIPEGYSVSREKKERFSLILESASTNQTSMYLCASSLSGTTGELFFGEGSRLTVL.

This clonotype was detected many times. The chain joins TRBV30 to TRBJ2-1; tentative D call: TRBD2 (6 bases). The length of the CDR3 is 16 residues. Trimming cost V 4 bases and J 7 bases, with 23 bases left between them. Germline CDR1 GTSNPN, CDR2 SVGIG (reference sequence). CDR3 nucleotide sequence: TGTGCCTGGACGAGGAGCCGGCGGGAAGGGTTGAATGAGCAGTTCTTC. Its protein is CAWTRSRREGLNEQFF.

This chain connects TRBV29-1 to TRBJ1-1; D not certain. The V and J ends lost 3 bases and 8 bases respectively, with 7 bases between them. The CDR3 runs 10 residues. In germline, CDR1 is SQVTM, CDR2 ANQGSEA. CDR3 bases: TGCAGCGTTGAGAATGGGGAAGCTTTCTTT. It specifies CSVENGEAFF.

This clonotype was observed at least ten times. CDR3 in amino acids: CASSLRGIQSSGANVLTF. For the CDR3, the DNA is TGTGCCAGCAGCTTAAGGGGGATTCAAAGCTCTGGGGCCAACGTCCTGACTTTC. The V gene is TRBV7-3, the J gene TRBJ2-6; D is tentatively TRBD1 or TRBD2 (5 bases each). Trimming cost V 1 base and J 0 bases, with 13 bases left between them. CDR1 is SGHTA, CDR2 FQGTGA, per germline. The CDR3 consists of 18 residues.

This clonotype was seen a handful of times. J is TRBJ2-7 and V is TRBV7-2; perhaps TRBD1 as D (6 bases). Per germline, CDR1 SGHTA and CDR2 FQGNSA. This CDR3 has 14 residues. Deletions cut 5 bases from V and 7 bases from J, with 18 bases between. This CDR3 reads CASSPSRDIREQYF. The CDR3 DNA is TGTGCCAGCAGCCCTAGTCGGGACATCCGGGAGCAGTACTTC. Supplemented by reference TRBV7-2 and TRBJ2-7, the full variable domain reads GAGVSQSPSNKVTEKGKDVELRCDPISGHTALYWYRQSLGQGLEFLIYFQGNSAPDKSGLPSDRFSAERTGGSVSTLTIQRTQQEDSAVYLCASSPSRDIREQYFGPGTRLTVT.

The V gene is TRBV19, the J gene TRBJ2-1, with D maybe TRBD1 (6 bases). The CDR3 runs 14 residues. The V gene's germline CDR1 is LNHDA and CDR2 SQIVND (reference sequence). Trimming cost V 6 bases and J 9 bases, with 18 bases left between them. In DNA, the CDR3 is TGTGCCAGTAGACAGGGAAGTGGGAAGGGTGAGCAGTTCTTC. This codes for CASRQGSGKGEQFF.